These T cell receptor beta chains were read from a single sample in a study of blood T cells in healthy people across ages. TCRdb analysed the 5' RACE reads with MiXCR anew, one entry per CDR3 protein. This sample has some 1.7 million distinct CDR3 sequences, with approximately 30% found just once. Material: blood. Receptors originate from a woman in her twenties or thirties in good health. Each CDR3 is given with its conserved first and last residue. D genes are given only for firm matches. Clone size appears in some rows only: once, few, many, or a class for an expanded clone.

j_gene	v_gene	d_gene	abundance	CDR3aa	CDR3nt
TRBJ2-7	TRBV14	TRBD1	few	CASSPLRRQGYEQYF	TGTGCCAGCAGTCCTCTACGCCGACAGGGCTACGAGCAGTACTTC
TRBJ1-5	TRBV6-4	NA	many	CASSESRTGISQPQHF	TGTGCCAGCAGTGAAAGTCGAACGGGGATAAGTCAGCCCCAGCATTTT
TRBJ2-7	TRBV6-1	NA	NA	CACDDIGELYEQYF	TGTGCCTGCGATGATATAGGGGAGCTCTACGAGCAGTACTTC
TRBJ2-6	TRBV12-3/TRBV12-4	NA	many	CASSLGFWASGANVLTF	TGTGCCAGCAGTTTAGGGTTTTGGGCGTCTGGGGCCAACGTCCTGACTTTC
TRBJ2-1	TRBV12-3/TRBV12-4	NA	many	CASSLRRVEFF	TGTGCCAGCAGTTTACGGAGGGTTGAGTTCTTC
TRBJ1-1	TRBV13	NA	once	CAGSLAEGGRAFF	TGTGCCGGCAGCTTAGCAGAGGGCGGGCGGGCTTTCTTT
TRBJ2-7	TRBV5-8	TRBD1	few	CASSVRQGRYDEQYF	TGTGCCAGCAGCGTCAGACAGGGGAGGTACGACGAGCAGTACTTC
TRBJ2-1	TRBV5-4	NA	NA	CASSLAGGGWSYNEQFF	TGTGCCAGCAGCTTGGCAGGGGGGGGGTGGTCCTACAATGAGCAGTTCTTC
TRBJ2-7	TRBV11-1	NA	NA	CASALGPASYEQYF	TGTGCCAGCGCCCTCGGCCCAGCTTCCTACGAGCAGTACTTC
TRBJ1-1	TRBV6-5	TRBD1	few	CASSYYGTADTEAFF	TGTGCCAGCAGTTACTATGGGACAGCAGACACTGAAGCTTTCTTT
TRBJ2-3	TRBV5-5	TRBD1	NA	CASSLVRDRVTDTQYF	TGTGCCAGCAGCTTGGTCCGGGACAGGGTCACAGATACGCAGTATTTT
TRBJ1-2	TRBV24-1	NA	NA	CATSDPVAPGPYSNYGYTF	TGTGCCACCAGTGACCCCGTTGCCCCAGGACCATATTCTAACTATGGCTACACCTTC
TRBJ2-5	TRBV6-1	NA	many	CASSAVVQETQYF	TGTGCCAGCAGTGCCGTTGTTCAAGAGACCCAGTACTTC
TRBJ2-7	TRBV7-7	NA	NA	CASSLGGDSHEQYF	TGTGCCAGCAGCTTAGGCGGAGATTCCCACGAGCAGTACTTC
TRBJ2-7	TRBV7-7	NA	NA	CASSPPGGDEQYF	TGTGCCAGCAGCCCCCCGGGGGGCGACGAGCAGTACTTC
TRBJ1-6	TRBV19	NA	NA	CASRPVLGMVSPLHF	TGTGCCAGTAGGCCAGTGCTGGGAATGGTCTCACCCCTCCACTTT
TRBJ2-6	TRBV7-3	NA	NA	CASSPTGTPSSGANVLTF	TGTGCCAGCAGTCCTACCGGGACGCCGAGCTCTGGGGCCAACGTCCTGACTTTC
TRBJ2-7	TRBV6-5	TRBD2	many	CASRPSGATYEQYF	TGTGCCAGCAGGCCTAGCGGGGCCACCTACGAGCAGTACTTC
TRBJ2-3	TRBV7-2	TRBD2	few	CASSLTGTSGGPRPHTDTQYF	TGTGCCAGCAGCCTCACCGGGACTAGCGGGGGGCCGCGTCCTCACACAGATACGCAGTATTTT
TRBJ2-3	TRBV2	NA	few	CASRTTLGADTQYF	TGTGCCAGCAGGACTACACTAGGAGCAGATACGCAGTATTTT
TRBJ1-2	TRBV29-1	TRBD1	few	CSVEDQDRGVQGGYTF	TGCAGCGTTGAAGATCAGGACAGGGGGGTCCAGGGGGGCTACACCTTC
TRBJ2-5	TRBV2	NA	NA	CASRWTLGETLYF	TGTGCCAGCAGATGGACCCTGGGGGAGACCCTGTACTTC